This TCR beta chain was identified in a study of type 1 regulatory T cells. Looking at the study overall: This in vitro CD4 product, T-allo10, is enriched for Tr1 cells and alloantigen-specific.

A word on this clonotype: Antigen: not known.

The V end lost 3 bases, the J end lost 9 bases, and 12 bases lay between the germline ends. Germline loops: CDR1 WSHSY, CDR2 SAAADI. The CDR3 consists of 13 residues. TCRdb itself ran the reads through MiXCR, one entry per CDR3 protein. The sample comprises tens of thousands of distinct CDR3 sequences, more than 45% of which are singletons, and approximately 2% rests with the top ten. The receptor was derived from a human donor in good health. Sequenced material: cultured non-Tr1 T cells, either the whole culture or a sorted T cell fraction (not recorded which). The V and J genes are TRBV10-2 and TRBJ1-5, with a tentative D call TRBD1 (6 bases). CDR3 bases: TGCGCCAGCAGTGAACACAGGGAATCGCCCCAGCATTTT. This sequence encodes CASSEHRESPQHF.